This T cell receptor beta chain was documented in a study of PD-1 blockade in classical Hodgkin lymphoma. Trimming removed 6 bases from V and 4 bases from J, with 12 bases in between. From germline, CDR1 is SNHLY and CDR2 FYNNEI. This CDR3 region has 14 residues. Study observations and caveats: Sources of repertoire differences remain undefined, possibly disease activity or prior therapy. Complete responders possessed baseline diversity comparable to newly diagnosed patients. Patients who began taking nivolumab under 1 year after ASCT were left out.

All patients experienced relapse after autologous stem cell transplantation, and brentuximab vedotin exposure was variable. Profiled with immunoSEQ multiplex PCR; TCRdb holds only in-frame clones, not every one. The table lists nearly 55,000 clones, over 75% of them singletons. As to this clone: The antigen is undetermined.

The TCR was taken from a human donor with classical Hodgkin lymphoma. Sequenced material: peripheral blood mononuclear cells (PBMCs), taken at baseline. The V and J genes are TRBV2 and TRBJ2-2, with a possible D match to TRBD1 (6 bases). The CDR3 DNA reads TGTGCCAGCAGCCCCTTCAGGGGCACCGGGGAGCTGTTTTTT. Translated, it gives CASSPFRGTGELFF.